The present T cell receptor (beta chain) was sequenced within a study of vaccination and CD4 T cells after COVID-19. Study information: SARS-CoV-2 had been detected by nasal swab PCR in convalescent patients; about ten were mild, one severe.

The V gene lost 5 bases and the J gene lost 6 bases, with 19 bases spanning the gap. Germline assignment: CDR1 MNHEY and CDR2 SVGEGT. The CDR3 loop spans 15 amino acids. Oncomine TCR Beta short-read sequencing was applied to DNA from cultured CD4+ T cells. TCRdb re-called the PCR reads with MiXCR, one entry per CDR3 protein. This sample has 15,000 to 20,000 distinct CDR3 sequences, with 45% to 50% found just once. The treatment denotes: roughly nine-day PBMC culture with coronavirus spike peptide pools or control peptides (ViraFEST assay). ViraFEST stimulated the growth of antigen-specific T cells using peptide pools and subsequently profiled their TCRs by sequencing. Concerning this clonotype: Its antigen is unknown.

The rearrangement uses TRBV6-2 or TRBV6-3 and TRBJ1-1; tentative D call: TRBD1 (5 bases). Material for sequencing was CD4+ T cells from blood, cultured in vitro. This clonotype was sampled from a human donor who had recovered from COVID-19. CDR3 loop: CASSPRNIAGPEAFF. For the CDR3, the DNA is TGTGCCAGCAGTCCACGGAATATCGCGGGACCTGAAGCTTTCTTT.